Sequencing of this T cell receptor (beta chain) was carried out in a study of PD-1 blockade in classical Hodgkin lymphoma. Study observations and caveats: Baseline TCR diversity was reportedly lower in newly diagnosed patients than in healthy donors. It was reported as lower still in relapsed/refractory patients.

This clone has only one observation. What it binds is unknown. The repertoire was sequenced with immunoSEQ multiplex PCR; TCRdb's copy has only in-frame clones and lacks some. The data hold 39,000 or so clones, with 70% to 90% observed a single time. The ends were cut back, 1 base at V and 0 bases at J, with 9 bases in the middle. Germline V gene sequence: CDR1 LNHNV, CDR2 YYDKDF (reference sequence). The CDR3 is 15 residues long. All patients relapsed after autologous stem cell transplantation, and brentuximab vedotin exposure varied. The V call is TRBV15, the J call TRBJ1-1; no clear D. Material: peripheral blood mononuclear cells (PBMCs), obtained before the second cycle of nivolumab. This receptor was obtained from a human donor with classical Hodgkin lymphoma. The CDR3 DNA reads TGTGCCACCAGCAGAGCCTTACTGGTGAACACTGAAGCTTTCTTT. Translation gives CATSRALLVNTEAFF.